This T cell receptor beta chain emerged from a study of shared clonotypes between healthy human individuals. Method: immunoSEQ multiplex PCR; TCRdb's copy keeps in-frame clones and lacks some. The sample lists under 2,000,000 clones, just under 95% occurring once. V was pared by 6 bases and J by 3 bases, with 9 bases of the junction left unmatched. The germline V gene encodes CDR1 MNHEY and CDR2 SVGAGI. CDR3 length: 15 residues. About this clone itself: Its matching antigen is unknown.

Study-level findings and limits: At large depth, rarefaction still showed sorted-subset sequencing to be incomplete. Richness estimates generally favored naive over memory subsets.

Naive-designated CD8 cells lacked CD45RO, were positively enriched for CCR7, and omitted terminally differentiated effector memory CD45RA+ cells. Input material: naive CD8+ T cells sorted from blood. This receptor was obtained from a man between 18 and 29 years old in good health. The chain has TRBV6-5 and TRBJ2-7; TRBD1 matches at 9 bases. The chain's CDR3 is CASRSTGGPLYEQYF. CDR3 nucleotide sequence: TGTGCCAGCAGGTCCACAGGGGGCCCCCTCTACGAGCAGTACTTC.